A single sample is the source of the 20 T cell receptor beta chains below, sequenced in a study of CD8+CD57+ T cells in acquired aplastic anemia. Sequencing was done on patients that had shown CD8+CD57+ cell expansion by flow cytometry. Researchers used genomic DNA as the template to profile TCR beta VDJ and CDR3. TCRdb redid the calling of the reads with MiXCR, one entry per CDR3 protein. Counted here are about 98,000 distinct CDR3 sequences, 65% to 70% occurring once; the ten biggest clones make up around three fifths. Material for sequencing was sorted CD4+, CD8+, or CD8+CD57+ T cells (not recorded which) from PBMCs. The origin of the receptors is a human donor with aplastic anemia.

Details on this clonotype: Germline and junction disagree at one end, which may indicate a read error. The V and J genes are TRBV19 and TRBJ2-7; tentatively, D is TRBD1 or TRBD2 (6 bases each). CDR3 length: 13 amino acids. The germline V gene encodes CDR1 LNHDA and CDR2 SQIVND (reference sequence). This chain's CDR3 is CTSRGGPTMEQYF. CDR3 nucleotides: TGTACCAGTAGAGGGGGGCCTACGATGGAGCAGTACTTC.

The chain couples TRBV7-2 to TRBJ1-2; D not certain. The germline V gene encodes CDR1 SGHTA and CDR2 FQGNSA. CDR3 length: 13 residues. Deletions cut 4 bases from V and 3 bases from J, with 9 bases between. This chain's CDR3 is CASSSSRHYGYTF. CDR3 DNA sequence: TGTGCCAGCAGCTCATCCCGACACTATGGCTACACCTTC.

V gene TRBV5-1 combines with J gene TRBJ1-2; D not resolved. The CDR3 consists of 12 residues. Trimming pared 4 bases from V and 5 bases from J, leaving 9 bases between. The germline V gene has CDR1 SGHRS and CDR2 YFSETQ. CDR3: CASSASGYGYTF. The DNA for the CDR3 is TGCGCCAGCAGCGCAAGTGGGTATGGCTACACCTTC.

Points on this clonotype: One end of the junction varies from germline; a read error may be responsible. The V gene is TRBV19, the J gene TRBJ1-6; D gene uncertain. Germline loops: CDR1 LNHDA, CDR2 SQIVND (reference sequence). This CDR3 spans 14 amino acids. Written as DNA, the CDR3 is TGTGCCGGTAGGGCAGAAGCAGATAATTCACCCCTCCACTTT. It encodes CAGRAEADNSPLHF.

This chain joins TRBV7-2 and TRBJ2-7; tentative D call: TRBD1 (6 bases). The CDR3 has 13 amino acids. CDR1 and CDR2 from the germline V gene are SGHTA and FQGNSA. V lost 2 bases and J lost 8, with 13 bases in between. The CDR3 is CASSLRPDSKQYF. For the CDR3, the DNA is TGTGCCAGCAGCTTACGACCGGACAGCAAGCAGTACTTC.

This chain joins TRBV11-2 and TRBJ1-2, with D perhaps matching TRBD1 (5 bases). The CDR3 length is 15 residues. Trimming removed 1 base from V and 4 bases from J, with 13 bases in between. CDR1 is SGHAT, CDR2 FQNNGV, per germline. The CDR3 loop is CASSLGAGPIYGYTF. CDR3 nucleotides: TGTGCCAGCAGCTTAGGAGCAGGGCCAATCTATGGCTACACCTTC.

Remarks on this clonotype: The junction does not match germline at one end; this may be a read error. The chain is built from TRBV29-1 and TRBJ2-7; D is unresolved. The germline V gene encodes CDR1 SQVTM and CDR2 ANQGSEA. CDR3 length equals 15 residues. CDR3 sequence: CSVRNGRTSTYEQNF. CDR3 DNA sequence: TGCAGCGTTAGGAACGGCAGAACCAGTACCTACGAGCAGAACTTC.

The chain employs TRBV15 and TRBJ1-1, with 10 bases that match TRBD1. Looked up from germline, CDR1 is LNHNV and CDR2 is YYDKDF (reference sequence). CDR3 length equals 16 residues. After removal of 3 bases from V and 0 bases from J, the junction contained 4 bases not matched to a gene. The CDR3 coding sequence is TGTGCCACCAGCAGTCCCGGGACAGGGGTGAACACTGAAGCTTTCTTT. Its translation is CATSSPGTGVNTEAFF.

This chain links TRBV6-1 with TRBJ1-4, with D hard to call. The CDR3 sequence is 14 residues long. Looked up from germline, CDR1 is MNHNS and CDR2 is SASEGT. Trimming removed 2 bases from V and 10 bases from J, with 14 bases in between. CDR3 bases: TGTGCCAGCAGTGAACCCCCGTGGTATGGAAAACTGTTTTTT. Protein sequence: CASSEPPWYGKLFF.

The rearrangement joins TRBV7-9 to TRBJ1-5, with unresolved D. Trimming shortened V by 6 bases and J by 3 bases, and 9 bases separated the two germline ends. The germline CDR1 and CDR2 sequences are SEHNR and FQNEAQ (reference sequence). CDR3 length equals 13 residues. CDR3 sequence reads: CASSSWDNQPQHF. The DNA for the CDR3 is TGTGCCAGCAGTTCGTGGGACAATCAGCCCCAGCATTTT.

V gene TRBV2 combines with J gene TRBJ1-2; weak D call: TRBD1 (5 bases). Germline CDR1 reads SNHLY; CDR2 reads FYNNEI. This CDR3 has 14 amino acids. Trimming took 0 bases from V and 2 from J, leaving 7 bases between them. The CDR3 DNA is TGTGCCAGCAGTGAAGCAGGGGCCAACTATGGCTACACCTTC. It translates to CASSEAGANYGYTF.

The CDR3 coding sequence is TGTGCCAGCAGTGAACGGGGACAGTATGACACCATATATTTT. It is translated as CASSERGQYDTIYF. The chain couples TRBV6-1 to TRBJ1-3, with TRBD1 matching over 7 bases. Germline V gene data show CDR1 as MNHNS and CDR2 as SASEGT. CDR3 length: 14 amino acids. The V segment lost 2 bases and the J segment 8 bases; nucleotides outside the gene matches: 6.

This clonotype was detected only once. The chain recombines TRBV20-1 with TRBJ1-6; the match to TRBD1 covers 7 bases. The CDR3 length is 13 residues. CDR1 and CDR2 (germline): DFQATT, SNEGSKA (reference sequence). With 3 bases clipped from V and 9 bases from J, the junction kept 5 bases outside the gene matches. The CDR3 reads CSASGPGGSPLHF. The CDR3 region has the DNA TGCAGTGCTAGTGGCCCAGGGGGTTCACCCCTCCACTTT.

The CDR3 sequence is CASSQDRDIEAFF. The CDR3 DNA reads as TGTGCCAGCAGCCAGGACCGGGACATTGAAGCTTTCTTT. J is TRBJ1-1 and V is TRBV7-8; D is possibly TRBD1 (6 bases). The germline V and J ends were trimmed by 5 bases and 7 bases, with 14 bases remaining between them. The CDR3 is 13 residues long. CDR1 is SGHVS, CDR2 FQNEAQ, per germline.

This clonotype was detected a few times. The rearrangement uses TRBV20-1 and TRBJ1-6; D gene ambiguous. The CDR3 runs 17 residues. CDR1 is DFQATT, CDR2 SNEGSKA, per germline (reference sequence). V shed 3 bases and J shed 0 bases, with 15 bases lying between them. This CDR3 reads CSAREARVSSYNSPLHF. For the CDR3, the DNA is TGCAGTGCTAGGGAGGCAAGGGTGAGCTCCTATAATTCACCCCTCCACTTT.

The rearrangement links TRBV20-1 to TRBJ2-5, with 10 bases that match TRBD2. V lost 0 bases, J lost 6 bases, and 7 bases stayed unmatched. CDR3 length: 15 residues. In germline, CDR1 is DFQATT, CDR2 SNEGSKA (reference sequence). The CDR3 coding sequence is TGCAGTGCTAGAGATTGGGGGACTAGCGAAAAGACCCAGTACTTC. Translating it yields CSARDWGTSEKTQYF.

The J gene is TRBJ2-1, the V gene TRBV19; no definite D call. The germline V gene has CDR1 LNHDA and CDR2 SQIVND (reference sequence). Trimming took 3 bases from V and 0 from J, leaving 9 bases between them. This CDR3 is built from 15 residues. This CDR3 reads CASSILESSYNEQFF. The CDR3 coding sequence is TGTGCCAGTAGTATTCTGGAGAGCTCCTACAATGAGCAGTTCTTC.

This clonotype was detected ten times or more. A junction boundary mismatches the germline segment, possibly from a read error. CDR3 region: CASSLAGTEAFF. The CDR3 region has the DNA TGCGCCAGCAGCTTGGCGGGAACTGAAGCTTTCTTT. This chain connects TRBV7-9 to TRBJ1-1; D is ambiguous. This CDR3 region has 12 residues. Germline CDR1 reads SEHNR; CDR2 reads FQNEAQ (reference sequence).

The rearrangement joins TRBV9 to TRBJ2-1, with unresolved D. The germline CDR1 and CDR2 sequences are SGDLS and YYNGEE. The CDR3 totals 11 residues. The ends were cut back, 3 bases at V and 5 bases at J, with 3 bases in the middle. For the CDR3, the DNA is TGTGCCAGCAGCGCCAACAATGAGCAGTTCTTC. Protein: CASSANNEQFF.

The chain carries TRBV20-1 and TRBJ2-7; 9 nucleotides agree with TRBD1. The CDR3 is 14 amino acids. Looked up from germline, CDR1 is DFQATT and CDR2 is SNEGSKA (reference sequence). Losses at the gene ends were 3 bases for V and 5 bases for J; bases not matched to a gene: 8. The CDR3 loop reads CSASRTGGRNEQYF. CDR3 DNA: TGCAGTGCTAGTAGAACAGGGGGCAGGAACGAGCAGTACTTC.